This TCR beta chain is from a study of blood T cell repertoires in COVID-19. In the source study's methods: Amplified reference gene primers provided the basis for estimating nucleated cell counts. Measured with immunoSEQ multiplex PCR; TCRdb has only the in-frame clones, and not every one. V and J calls plus clone size are reproduced from that table; the DNA served to infer D and trimming. The top ten hold 2% to 3% of the sample, which has hundreds of thousands of clones, around nine tenths seen once. Clinical history reported by participants formed the basis on which cohorts were assigned. The specimen was PBMCs or T cells enriched from blood (not recorded which). The origin of this receptor is a man in his 60s who had recovered from COVID-19.

This CDR3 is CASSFPGQGVNYNEQFF. CDR3 sequence (DNA): TGCGCCAGCAGCTTTCCGGGACAGGGGGTTAACTACAATGAGCAGTTCTTC. The chain recombines TRBV5-1 with TRBJ2-1, with TRBD1 matching over 11 bases. CDR3 length equals 17 residues. Per germline, CDR1 SGHRS and CDR2 YFSETQ. V shed 2 bases and J 3 bases; nucleotides not matched to a gene: 7.